The 24 T cell receptor beta chains given below trace back to one sample, sequenced in a study of CD8 T cells in ankylosing spondylitis. No antigen has been identified for these receptors. Points from the study as a whole: Characteristic of ankylosing spondylitis blood, it appeared, was a TCR beta motif comprising 7 to 9 highly homologous variants.

TCRdb used MiXCR to reprocess the 5' RACE reads, holding one entry per CDR3 protein. The sample has about 540,000 distinct CDR3 sequences; roughly 12% are singletons. Sequenced material: blood, either unsorted or a sorted T cell fraction (not recorded which). These receptors were obtained from a male donor with ankylosing spondylitis.

This clonotype came up a few times. The chain recombines TRBV7-6 with TRBJ2-3; the D gene is possibly TRBD1 (6 bases). V was clipped by 2 bases and J by 2 bases, with 14 bases between them. The CDR3 is 16 residues long. Per germline, CDR1 SGHVS and CDR2 FNYEAQ. CDR3 amino acids: CASSLMGHPATDTQYF. The CDR3 nucleotides are TGTGCCAGCAGCTTAATGGGACACCCGGCCACAGATACGCAGTATTTT.

Only a few counts were recorded for this clonotype. The chain employs TRBV12-3 or TRBV12-4 and TRBJ1-5; 7 nucleotides line up with TRBD1. The CDR3 contains 14 residues. V lost 5 bases, J lost 0 bases, and 1 base stayed unmatched. This CDR3 reads CASSGTVSNQPQHF. The CDR3 region has the DNA TGTGCCAGCAGTGGGACAGTTAGCAATCAGCCCCAGCATTTT.

This clonotype was observed at least ten times. The rearrangement links TRBV7-9 to TRBJ1-2, with 8 bases that match TRBD1. The V gene end was trimmed by 0 bases and the J gene end by 3 bases; junction bases not matched to a gene: 0. CDR1 and CDR2 from the germline V gene are SEHNR and FQNEAQ (reference sequence). The length of the CDR3 is 14 residues. CDR3 bases: TGTGCCAGCAGCTTAGCGACAGGGGACTATGGCTACACCTTC. This gives the protein CASSLATGDYGYTF. The full variable domain, rest sourced from reference TRBV7-9 and TRBJ1-2, is DTGVSQNPRHKITKRGQNVTFRCDPISEHNRLYWYRQTLGQGPEFLTYFQNEAQLEKSRLLSDRFSAERPKGSFSTLEIQRTEQGDSAMYLCASSLATGDYGYTFGSGTRLTVV.

As regards this clonotype: This may stem from a read error, because a much larger clone lies one nucleotide away. V gene TRBV7-8 combines with J gene TRBJ2-7; no reliable D call. CDR3 length: 12 amino acids. Germline CDR1 is SGHVS and CDR2 is FQNEAQ. The CDR3 sequence is CASSPDRYERYV. The DNA of the CDR3 is TGTGCCAGCAGCCCCGACCGTTACGAGCGGTACGTC.

There are a few counts of this clonotype. This chain joins TRBV20-1 and TRBJ2-3; TRBD2 might be the D (5 bases). Germline V lookup: CDR1 DFQATT, CDR2 SNEGSKA (reference sequence). Trimming took 3 bases from V and 6 from J, leaving 13 bases between them. The CDR3 is 13 amino acids. CDR3 amino acids: CSARDRGVDTQYF. The CDR3 DNA is TGCAGTGCTAGGGACCGGGGTGTCGATACGCAGTATTTT.

This clonotype was detected many times. The genes are TRBV7-9 and TRBJ1-1; unclear D gene. Germline V gene data show CDR1 as SEHNR and CDR2 as FQNEAQ (reference sequence). V shed 5 bases and J shed 1 base, with 8 bases lying between them. The length of the CDR3 is 13 residues. The CDR3 sequence: CASSEQANTEAFF. The CDR3 DNA sequence: TGTGCCAGCAGCGAGCAGGCGAACACTGAAGCTTTCTTT.

This chain joins TRBV7-8 and TRBJ2-3; 9 nucleotides match TRBD2. Germline CDR1 is SGHVS and CDR2 is FQNEAQ. CDR3 size: 17 residues. Trimming took 0 bases from V and 4 from J; bases not matched to a gene: 8. The CDR3 protein is CASSLARGRAGADTQYF. CDR3 nucleotide sequence: TGTGCCAGCAGCTTAGCTCGCGGGAGGGCCGGCGCAGATACGCAGTATTTT.

This clonotype was detected a few times. The V and J genes are TRBV7-8 and TRBJ2-7; 9 bases line up with TRBD2. The germline V gene has CDR1 SGHVS and CDR2 FQNEAQ. There are 14 residues in the CDR3. The V segment lost 1 base and the J segment 5 bases; nucleotides outside the gene matches: 3. The CDR3 coding sequence is TGTGCCAGCAGCTTAGGGGTAGCGGGAGACGAGCAGTACTTC. Protein sequence: CASSLGVAGDEQYF.

The CDR3 DNA reads TGTGCCAGCAGCGCCGTAGGGGTCTATGGCTACACCTTC. Translated, it gives CASSAVGVYGYTF. The V call is TRBV7-9, the J call TRBJ1-2; TRBD1 might be the D (5 bases). The germline gives CDR1 SEHNR, CDR2 FQNEAQ (reference sequence). The V and J ends lost 5 bases and 4 bases respectively, with 11 bases between them. The CDR3 is 13 amino acids.

This clonotype was found a few times. This chain joins TRBV7-2 and TRBJ1-1; 9 bases agree with TRBD1. After removal of 6 bases from V and 11 bases from J, the junction contained 19 bases not matched to a gene. The length of the CDR3 is 16 residues. Germline V gene sequence: CDR1 SGHTA, CDR2 FQGNSA. CDR3 loop: CASRPPGQGNPRGAFF. CDR3 DNA sequence: TGTGCCAGCAGACCCCCGGGACAGGGCAACCCCAGAGGGGCTTTCTTT. Full variable domain (remainder filled in from reference TRBV7-2 and TRBJ1-1): GAGVSQSPSNKVTEKGKDVELRCDPISGHTALYWYRQSLGQGLEFLIYFQGNSAPDKSGLPSDRFSAERTGGSVSTLTIQRTQQEDSAVYLCASRPPGQGNPRGAFFGQGTRLTVV.

The chain recombines TRBV12-3 or TRBV12-4 with TRBJ2-2, with TRBD2 matching 7 bases. V shed 0 bases and J 0 bases; nucleotides not matched to a gene: 4. The CDR3 has 17 amino acids. In DNA form, the CDR3 reads TGTGCCAGCAGTTTAGCGCGGCTAGCGGCGAACACCGGGGAGCTGTTTTTT. It specifies CASSLARLAANTGELFF.

The CDR3 region is CASSLGTPYSNQPQHF. In DNA, the CDR3 is TGTGCCAGCAGCTTAGGGACACCTTATAGCAATCAGCCCCAGCATTTT. V is TRBV7-7 and J is TRBJ1-5; the D gene is possibly TRBD1 (5 bases). The CDR3 length is 16 residues. Germline V gives CDR1 SSHAT, CDR2 FNYEAQ (reference sequence). The V end was cut by 1 base, the J end by 0 bases, with 10 bases between.

This chain joins TRBV24-1 and TRBJ2-5; 14 bases line up with TRBD2. Germline V lookup: CDR1 KGHDR, CDR2 SFDVKD. The CDR3 consists of 16 residues. V was pared by 9 bases and J by 5 bases, with 10 bases of the junction left unmatched. The CDR3 DNA reads as TGTGCCACCTCCGCCGGGACTAGCGGGAGTTTGGAGACCCAGTACTTC. The encoded protein is CATSAGTSGSLETQYF.

J is TRBJ2-3 and V is TRBV5-1, with 11 bases fitting TRBD2. This CDR3 spans 16 amino acids. Germline assignment: CDR1 SGHRS and CDR2 YFSETQ. Unmatched junction bases numbered 8, after V lost 4 bases and J lost 4 bases. The CDR3 DNA reads TGCGCCAGCAGCACCCACACTAGCGGGAGTGCAGATACGCAGTATTTT. This gives the protein CASSTHTSGSADTQYF.

A few counts support this clonotype. J is TRBJ1-1 and V is TRBV14; no clear D. V was trimmed by 3 bases and J by 3 bases, leaving 8 bases between them. This CDR3 has 13 amino acids. Per germline, CDR1 SGHDN and CDR2 FVKESK. CDR3 sequence: CASSQISDTEAFF. CDR3 DNA sequence: TGTGCCAGCAGCCAGATAAGCGACACTGAAGCTTTCTTT.

The V gene is TRBV11-2, the J gene TRBJ2-5; weak D call: TRBD1 (5 bases). Per the germline V gene, CDR1 is SGHAT and CDR2 is FQNNGV. Between the trimmed V and J ends, which lost 3 bases and 4 bases, there was a span of 15 bases. The CDR3 extends over 15 amino acids. The CDR3 DNA sequence: TGTGCCAGCAGCTTTGAGTGGGGCCAGAGAGAGACCCAGTACTTC. Translation gives CASSFEWGQRETQYF.

This clonotype has only a few counts. This chain connects TRBV7-2 to TRBJ2-3; D ambiguous. From germline, CDR1 is SGHTA and CDR2 FQGNSA. The CDR3 totals 15 residues. The V end lost 5 bases, the J end lost 1 base, and 13 bases lay between the germline ends. The CDR3 protein is CASSPQATRTDTQYF. In nucleotides, the CDR3 is TGTGCCAGCAGCCCCCAGGCCACTCGCACAGATACGCAGTATTTT.

This clonotype was counted between two and nine times. CDR3 amino acids: CASSPGEETYNEQFF. CDR3 nucleotide sequence: TGTGCCAGCAGCCCGGGGGAGGAGACCTACAATGAGCAGTTCTTC. This chain links TRBV7-9 with TRBJ2-1; D may be TRBD2 (6 bases). Germline V lookup: CDR1 SEHNR, CDR2 FQNEAQ (reference sequence). This CDR3 spans 15 amino acids. The germline V and J ends were trimmed by 5 bases and 2 bases, with 13 bases remaining between them.

The genes are TRBV24-1 and TRBJ2-2, with 8 bases matching TRBD2. V trimming: 0 bases; J trimming: 0 bases; junction bases outside the gene matches: 2. Germline CDR1 KGHDR, CDR2 SFDVKD. The CDR3 is made up of 17 amino acids. The CDR3 sequence is CATSDLAGGSNTGELFF. For the CDR3, the DNA is TGTGCCACCAGTGATTTGGCGGGAGGTTCGAACACCGGGGAGCTGTTTTTT.

This clonotype was seen more than once but under ten times. The rearrangement links TRBV7-7 to TRBJ2-1; D remains ambiguous. Trimming removed 1 base at V and 8 bases at J, with 15 bases between. The CDR3 contains 15 residues. CDR1 SSHAT and CDR2 FNYEAQ come from the germline V gene (reference sequence). The CDR3 nucleotides are TGTGCCAGCAGCTTAGGACTTGTAGGGATCCATGAGCAGTTCTTC. Its protein is CASSLGLVGIHEQFF.

The chain employs TRBV12-3 or TRBV12-4 and TRBJ2-1; D gene ambiguous. The CDR3 totals 13 residues. Trimming stripped 3 bases from V and 4 bases from J, with 7 bases between. CDR3: CASSLHPYNEQFF. In DNA form, the CDR3 reads TGTGCCAGCAGTTTGCACCCATACAATGAGCAGTTCTTC.

This clonotype was detected a few times. V and J are TRBV10-3 and TRBJ2-1, with TRBD2 identical over 9 bases. This CDR3 is 14 amino acids long. J was trimmed by 3 bases and V by 6 bases; bases with no gene match: 3. The germline V gene encodes CDR1 ENHRY and CDR2 SYGVKD. The CDR3 region is CAISLTSGYNEQFF. The DNA of the CDR3 is TGTGCCATCAGCCTGACTAGCGGCTACAATGAGCAGTTCTTC.

This chain uses TRBV27 with TRBJ1-4, with D tentatively TRBD1 (5 bases). Germline CDR1 is MNHEY and CDR2 is SMNVEV (reference sequence). The CDR3 consists of 15 residues. The ends were cut back, 6 bases at V and 4 bases at J, with 15 bases in the middle. The CDR3 DNA is TGTGCCAGCAGGTCCAGGGTTGGGTTTAATGAAAAACTGTTTTTT. The encoded protein is CASRSRVGFNEKLFF.

On this clonotype: A junction boundary mismatches the germline segment, possibly from a read error. This rearrangement joins TRBV3-1 to TRBJ1-2; tentatively, D is TRBD1 (6 bases). Germline lookup yields CDR1 LGHDT and CDR2 YNNKEL (reference sequence). This CDR3 contains 16 residues. CDR3 region: CGSSQDTARGAYGYTF. CDR3 coding DNA: TGTGGCAGCAGCCAAGATACCGCCAGGGGTGCCTATGGCTACACCTTC.